This T cell receptor (beta chain) was sequenced during a study of siplizumab effects on memory and regulatory T cells. As concerns this clone: The antigen is undetermined.

Assays were performed on roughly 96,000 TCR templates per sample. Data came from immunoSEQ multiplex PCR; TCRdb stores just in-frame clones and leaves some out. In the table there are roughly 100,000 clones, about nine tenths of which are singletons. Broader study findings: Treg-derived clones made up an average of about 68% of mappable alloreactive CD4+ clones with siplizumab and over 25% in controls.

The CDR3 has 13 amino acids. CDR1 SQVTM and CDR2 ANQGSEA come from the germline V gene. The sample was non-Treg CD4+ T cells sorted from blood. The V and J genes are TRBV29-1 and TRBJ2-2; no firm D call. This receptor was obtained from a human donor in good health. The CDR3 loop is CSARYEFAGELFF. The CDR3 DNA is TGCAGTGCCCGTTACGAATTCGCCGGGGAGCTGTTTTTT.